The 2 T cell receptor beta chains presented below share a single source sample, sequenced in a study of cytomegalovirus exposure and HLA in healthy donors. This PCR relied on a set of 60 Vbeta primers and 13 Jbeta primers. Profiling relied on immunoSEQ multiplex PCR, and the TCRdb table lists in-frame clones only, not all of them. The sample carries about 160,000 clones, roughly 80% recorded once. The material sequenced was PBMCs. The receptors come from a female donor in good health and CMV-seronegative.

The rearrangement links TRBV7-2 to TRBJ1-4, with D unresolved. Germline V gives CDR1 SGHTA, CDR2 FQGNSA. The CDR3 runs 17 residues. V dropped 4 bases and J dropped 2 bases, with 17 bases sitting between them. The CDR3: CASSSPGWVGTNEKLFF. In nucleotides, the CDR3 is TGTGCCAGCAGCTCCCCGGGGTGGGTCGGGACTAATGAAAAACTGTTTTTT.

V gene TRBV5-5 combines with J gene TRBJ2-2, with 7 bases aligning to TRBD1. Per the germline V gene, CDR1 is SGHKS and CDR2 is YYEKEE (reference sequence). Losses at the gene ends were 6 bases for V and 6 bases for J; bases not matched to a gene: 8. The CDR3 is 14 residues long. Written as DNA, the CDR3 is TGTGCCAGCACGGACCAGGGGGTGGCCGGGGAGCTGTTTTTT. Translated, it gives CASTDQGVAGELFF.